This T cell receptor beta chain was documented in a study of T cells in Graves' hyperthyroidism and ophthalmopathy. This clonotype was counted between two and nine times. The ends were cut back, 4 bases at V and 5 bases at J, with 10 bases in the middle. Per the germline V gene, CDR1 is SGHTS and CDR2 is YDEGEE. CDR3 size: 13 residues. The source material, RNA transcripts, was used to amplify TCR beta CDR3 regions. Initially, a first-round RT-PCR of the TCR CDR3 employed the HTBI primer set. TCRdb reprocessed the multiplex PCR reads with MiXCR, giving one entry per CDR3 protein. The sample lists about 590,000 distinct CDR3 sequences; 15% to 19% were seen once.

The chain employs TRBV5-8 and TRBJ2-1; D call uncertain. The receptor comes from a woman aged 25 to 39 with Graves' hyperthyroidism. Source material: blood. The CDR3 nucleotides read TGTGCCAGCAGCGTAGGGCACAACAATGAGCAGTTCTTC. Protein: CASSVGHNNEQFF.